This TCR beta chain was sequenced during a study of cytomegalovirus exposure and HLA in healthy donors. It was with 60 Vbeta and 13 Jbeta primers that the PCR ran. Repertoires were generated with immunoSEQ multiplex PCR, while TCRdb's copy carries only in-frame clones and drops some. The data hold around 150,000 clones, with around four fifths observed a single time. CDR1 is DFQATT, CDR2 SNEGSKA, per germline (reference sequence). V was cut by 2 bases and J by 7 bases, with 9 bases left in between. CDR3 length: 11 residues. The TCR comes from a female donor in good health and CMV-seronegative. This sequence joins TRBV20-1 and TRBJ2-7; a possible D gene is TRBD2 (5 bases). The sequenced material came from PBMCs. The CDR3 reads CSARKQREQYF. CDR3 DNA: TGCAGTGCTAGAAAACAGCGGGAGCAGTACTTC.